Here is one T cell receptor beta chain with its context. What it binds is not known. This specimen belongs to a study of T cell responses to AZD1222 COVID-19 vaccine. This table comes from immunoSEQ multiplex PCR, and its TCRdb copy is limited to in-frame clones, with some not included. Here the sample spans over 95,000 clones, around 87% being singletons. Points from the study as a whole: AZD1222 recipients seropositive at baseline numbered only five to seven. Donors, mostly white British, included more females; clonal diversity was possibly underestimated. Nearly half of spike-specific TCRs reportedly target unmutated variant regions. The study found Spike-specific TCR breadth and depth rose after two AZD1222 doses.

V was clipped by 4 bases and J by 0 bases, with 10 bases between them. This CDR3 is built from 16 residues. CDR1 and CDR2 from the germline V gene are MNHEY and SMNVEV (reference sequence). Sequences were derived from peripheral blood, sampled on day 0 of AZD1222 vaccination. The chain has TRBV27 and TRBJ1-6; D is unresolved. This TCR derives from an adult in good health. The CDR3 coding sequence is TGTGCCAGCAGTTCAACAGTACTCTCCTATAATTCACCCCTCCACTTT. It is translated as CASSSTVLSYNSPLHF.